Following are 24 T cell receptor beta chains from one sample sequenced in a study of T cells in narcolepsy. Sequencing was performed with immunoSEQ multiplex PCR; in TCRdb, only in-frame clones are kept and a portion is missing. The sample records fewer than 30,000 clones, just under 85% being singletons. The sequenced sample was CD45RA- memory CD4+ T cells from PBMCs. All receptors come from a human donor with narcolepsy.

CDR3: CASSVVSSYEQYF. The CDR3 region has the DNA TGTGCCAGCAGTGTTGTTAGTTCCTACGAGCAGTACTTC. The chain employs TRBV6-1 and TRBJ2-7; D gene ambiguous. The CDR3 has 13 residues. Germline loops: CDR1 MNHNS, CDR2 SASEGT. The V end lost 4 bases, the J end lost 1 base, and 8 bases lay between the germline ends.

V gene TRBV7-9 combines with J gene TRBJ2-1; 8 nucleotides match TRBD2. The CDR3 consists of 16 residues. Trimming cost V 5 bases and J 5 bases; bases outside gene matches: 11. CDR1 and CDR2 from the germline V gene are SEHNR and FQNEAQ (reference sequence). Here the CDR3 reads CASSPKSGSRNNEQFF. CDR3 DNA: TGTGCCAGCAGCCCGAAAAGCGGGAGCAGGAACAATGAGCAGTTCTTC.

This clone was seen only once. V and J are TRBV6-1 and TRBJ2-2; D perhaps matches TRBD2 (6 bases). The germline V gene has CDR1 MNHNS and CDR2 SASEGT. Trimming left V 6 bases short and J 8 bases short, with 13 bases between. There are 13 residues in the CDR3. The DNA of the CDR3 is TGTGCCAGCAGGAACCAGGGAGGAGGGGAGCTGTTTTTT. It translates to CASRNQGGGELFF.

The J gene is TRBJ1-1, the V gene TRBV7-9; possible D gene TRBD1, 5 bases. The length of the CDR3 is 13 residues. Looked up from germline, CDR1 is SEHNR and CDR2 is FQNEAQ (reference sequence). V was shortened by 2 bases and J by 11 bases, with 15 bases between the two germline ends. The CDR3 DNA is TGTGCCAGCAGCTTACAGACAGTCCCCATGGCTTTCTTT. Translation: CASSLQTVPMAFF.

This chain links TRBV7-2 with TRBJ1-2; no clear D gene. In germline, CDR1 is SGHTA, CDR2 FQGNSA. CDR3 length: 17 amino acids. Trimming pared 4 bases from V and 3 bases from J, leaving 21 bases between. The CDR3, as DNA: TGTGCCAGCAGCTCTTCTAGTACCAGATCGACTTACTATGGCTACACCTTC. As protein: CASSSSSTRSTYYGYTF.

The chain uses TRBV27 and TRBJ2-1; 11 nucleotides line up with TRBD2. CDR1 MNHEY and CDR2 SMNVEV come from the germline V gene (reference sequence). The CDR3 has 17 residues. The ends lost 2 bases at V and 3 bases at J; junction bases unmatched: 6. The CDR3 here is CASSLRLAGGIYNEQFF. CDR3 nucleotide sequence: TGTGCCAGCAGTTTACGGCTAGCGGGGGGCATCTACAATGAGCAGTTCTTC.

The chain carries TRBV5-1 and TRBJ2-5; 10 bases align to TRBD1. The J segment lost 5 bases and the V segment lost 7 bases, leaving 5 bases of the junction unmatched. The CDR3 has 13 residues. In germline, CDR1 is SGHRS, CDR2 YFSETQ. CDR3 DNA: TGCGCCAGCGAAAAGGGACAGGGGGAGACCCAGTACTTC. Translating gives CASEKGQGETQYF. The full variable domain, rest sourced from reference TRBV5-1 and TRBJ2-5, is KAGVTQTPRYLIKTRGQQVTLSCSPISGHRSVSWYQQTPGQGLQFLFEYFSETQRNKGNFPGRFSGRQFSNSRSEMNVSTLELGDSALYLCASEKGQGETQYFGPGTRLLVL.

This rearrangement joins TRBV30 to TRBJ2-5; 8 bases fit TRBD2. Trimming took 0 bases from V and 5 from J; bases not matched to a gene: 11. Germline V gene lookup returns CDR1 GTSNPN and CDR2 SVGIG (reference sequence). The CDR3 length is 16 residues. CDR3 in DNA: TGTGCCTGGAGTGTACCGATAGCGGGAAAGTCGGAGACCCAGTACTTC. It is translated as CAWSVPIAGKSETQYF. Supplemented by reference TRBV30 and TRBJ2-5, the full variable domain reads SQTIHQWPATLVQPVGSPLSLECTVEGTSNPNLYWYRQAAGRGLQLLFYSVGIGQISSEVPQNLSASRPQDRQFILSSKKLLLSDSGFYLCAWSVPIAGKSETQYFGPGTRLLVL.

In the case of this clone: The sample carries other DNA sequences with the same CDR3. V and J are TRBV7-9 and TRBJ2-5; 8 positions match TRBD1. V trimming: 4 bases; J trimming: 5 bases; junction bases outside the gene matches: 3. This CDR3 region has 13 residues. Germline CDR1 and CDR2: SEHNR and FQNEAQ (reference sequence). CDR3 in DNA: TGTGCCAGCAGCTCCAGGGGGCCGGAGACCCAGTACTTC. Amino acids: CASSSRGPETQYF.

This clone was seen more than once but under ten times. The chain has TRBV4-2 and TRBJ2-2; D is undetermined. The CDR3 has 13 residues. The germline V gene has CDR1 LGHNA and CDR2 YNFKEQ. V was pared by 0 bases and J by 2 bases, with 1 base between. CDR3 in DNA: TGTGCCAGCAGCCAAGATAACACCGGGGAGCTGTTTTTT. It codes for CASSQDNTGELFF.

The chain recombines TRBV27 with TRBJ2-1; TRBD1 might be the D (6 bases). The germline V gene has CDR1 MNHEY and CDR2 SMNVEV (reference sequence). The V end lost 5 bases, the J end lost 12 bases, and 14 bases lay between the germline ends. The CDR3 sequence is 12 residues long. The CDR3 spells CASSPLQGSQFF. The CDR3 DNA is TGTGCCAGCAGTCCCCTACAGGGATCGCAGTTCTTC.

The chain recombines TRBV5-1 with TRBJ1-1, with a weak D call TRBD1 (5 bases). Germline values: CDR1 SGHRS, CDR2 YFSETQ. The CDR3 has 14 amino acids. Trimming pared 4 bases from V and 8 bases from J, leaving 18 bases between. The CDR3 sequence is CASSEGAGRLEAFF. CDR3 DNA: TGCGCCAGCAGCGAAGGGGCAGGGAGACTGGAAGCTTTCTTT.

The genes are TRBV6-5 and TRBJ1-2; possibly TRBD1 for D (6 bases). Germline V lookup: CDR1 MNHEY, CDR2 SVGAGI. The CDR3 totals 13 residues. V dropped 4 bases and J dropped 8 bases, with 14 bases sitting between them. In DNA, the CDR3 is TGTGCCAGCAGTTCGGGGGGCGGTCGAGGCTACACCTTC. Encoded protein: CASSSGGGRGYTF.

The chain carries TRBV7-2 and TRBJ2-1, with 7 bases aligning to TRBD2. The V and J ends lost 4 bases and 7 bases, in that order; junction bases with no gene match: 10. The germline V gene encodes CDR1 SGHTA and CDR2 FQGNSA. The CDR3 runs to 15 residues. The CDR3 region is CASSSHGGSGNEQFF. DNA for the CDR3: TGTGCCAGCAGCTCCCACGGGGGGTCCGGGAATGAGCAGTTCTTC.

The chain uses TRBV7-9 and TRBJ2-7; 7 bases are shared with TRBD2. The trim removed 0 bases at V and 5 bases at J, leaving 1 base unmatched. This CDR3 comprises 13 residues. Germline CDR1 and CDR2: SEHNR and FQNEAQ (reference sequence). The CDR3 DNA reads as TGTGCCAGCAGCTTAGCGGGAGGGAACGAGCAGTACTTC. This sequence encodes CASSLAGGNEQYF.

The genes are TRBV5-8 and TRBJ1-5, with D perhaps TRBD1 (6 bases). Trimming took off 1 base at V and 9 bases at J, with 17 bases between the two ends. Germline loops: CDR1 SGHTS, CDR2 YDEGEE. The CDR3 totals 15 residues. CDR3 region: CASSLRGPKVLPQHF. For the CDR3, the DNA is TGTGCCAGCAGCTTGCGGGGGCCAAAGGTTTTGCCCCAGCATTTT.

This rearrangement joins TRBV7-3 to TRBJ2-3; TRBD2 matches 7 bases. This CDR3 has 14 residues. The V gene's germline CDR1 is SGHTA and CDR2 FQGTGA. Unmatched junction bases numbered 3, after V lost 4 bases and J lost 2 bases. The CDR3 nucleotides read TGTGCCAGCAGCTCGGGACTACTCACAGATACGCAGTATTTT. It translates to CASSSGLLTDTQYF.

This clone was seen only once. This rearrangement joins TRBV5-1 to TRBJ1-5, with 9 bases identical to TRBD1. J lost 7 bases, V lost 5 bases, and 10 bases had no gene match. Germline CDR1 is SGHRS and CDR2 is YFSETQ. The CDR3 runs 15 residues. The CDR3 spells CASRKTGGDEQPQHF. CDR3 nucleotide sequence: TGCGCCAGCAGAAAGACAGGGGGTGATGAGCAGCCCCAGCATTTT. Looking up the rest from reference TRBV5-1 and TRBJ1-5 gives the full variable domain: KAGVTQTPRYLIKTRGQQVTLSCSPISGHRSVSWYQQTPGQGLQFLFEYFSETQRNKGNFPGRFSGRQFSNSRSEMNVSTLELGDSALYLCASRKTGGDEQPQHFGDGTRLSIL.

This clone was detected once. The gene calls are TRBV28 and TRBJ2-7; 7 bases fit TRBD1. V was clipped by 2 bases and J by 3 bases; unmatched bases: 4. The CDR3 totals 14 residues. Germline CDR1 MDHEN, CDR2 SYDVKM. This chain's CDR3 is CASSLLQGLYEQYF. Written as DNA, the CDR3 is TGTGCCAGCAGTTTACTACAGGGGCTCTACGAGCAGTACTTC.

The chain uses TRBV7-2 and TRBJ1-5, with D unclear. Trimming left V 3 bases short and J 1 base short, with 10 bases between. The CDR3 spans 15 residues. The germline gives CDR1 SGHTA, CDR2 FQGNSA. The CDR3 spells CASSFLSLSNQPQHF. The CDR3 DNA reads TGTGCCAGCAGCTTCCTTAGTCTGAGCAATCAGCCCCAGCATTTT.

J is TRBJ2-3 and V is TRBV6-5; D could derive from TRBD1 or TRBD2 (5 bases each). Per the germline V gene, CDR1 is MNHEY and CDR2 is SVGAGI. V was trimmed by 0 bases and J by 2 bases, leaving 9 bases between them. The CDR3 extends over 15 amino acids. CDR3 region: CASSYSPGTTDTQYF. CDR3 coding DNA: TGTGCCAGCAGTTACTCGCCGGGGACCACAGATACGCAGTATTTT.

The J gene is TRBJ1-2, the V gene TRBV4-2; 7 bases are a match to TRBD1. V was pared by 2 bases and J by 4 bases, with 4 bases of the junction left unmatched. The CDR3 is 14 residues long. The germline V gene encodes CDR1 LGHNA and CDR2 YNFKEQ. The CDR3 sequence: CASSQRGLGYGYTF. The CDR3 DNA reads as TGTGCCAGCAGCCAAAGGGGGCTTGGCTATGGCTACACCTTC.

The V call is TRBV29-1, the J call TRBJ1-4; 8 bases fit TRBD1. The CDR3 consists of 14 residues. The V gene's germline CDR1 is SQVTM and CDR2 ANQGSEA. The V segment lost 5 bases and the J segment 8 bases; nucleotides outside the gene matches: 10. Here the CDR3 DNA reads TGCAGCGTTCGTTATGGGGACAGGCGAGAAAAACTGTTTTTT. Encoded protein: CSVRYGDRREKLFF. The variable domain in full, completed from reference TRBV29-1 and TRBJ1-4, reads SAVISQKPSRDICQRGTSLTIQCQVDSQVTMMFWYRQQPGQSLTLIATANQGSEATYESGFVIDKFPISRPNLTFSTLTVSNMSPEDSSIYLCSVRYGDRREKLFFGSGTQLSVL.

This clone was recorded once. The chain joins TRBV5-4 to TRBJ1-2; a possible D gene is TRBD1 (5 bases). Trimming cost V 2 bases and J 5 bases, with 16 bases left between them. Germline CDR1 is SGHNT and CDR2 is YYREEE (reference sequence). The CDR3 contains 15 residues. The CDR3 nucleotides read TGTGCCAGCAGCTTCCAGGGACGGGGGGAATATGGCTACACCTTC. Translated: CASSFQGRGEYGYTF.